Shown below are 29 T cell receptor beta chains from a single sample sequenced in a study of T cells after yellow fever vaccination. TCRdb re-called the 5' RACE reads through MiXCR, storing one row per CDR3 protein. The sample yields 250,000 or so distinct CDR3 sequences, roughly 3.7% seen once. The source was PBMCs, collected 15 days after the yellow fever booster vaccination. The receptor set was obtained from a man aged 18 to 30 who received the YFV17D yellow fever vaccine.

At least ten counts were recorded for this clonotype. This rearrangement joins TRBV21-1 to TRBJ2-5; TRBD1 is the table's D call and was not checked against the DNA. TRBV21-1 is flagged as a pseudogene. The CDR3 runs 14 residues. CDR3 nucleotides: TGTGCCAGCAGTAGACAGGGAAGGGCAGAGACCCAGTACTTC. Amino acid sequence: CASSRQGRAETQYF.

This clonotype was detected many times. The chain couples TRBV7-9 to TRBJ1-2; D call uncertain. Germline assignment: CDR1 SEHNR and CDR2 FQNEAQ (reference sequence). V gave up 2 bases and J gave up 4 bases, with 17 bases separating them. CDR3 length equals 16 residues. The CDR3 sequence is CASSLLSASPLYGYTF. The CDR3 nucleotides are TGTGCCAGCAGCTTACTTTCGGCCTCCCCCCTCTATGGCTACACCTTC. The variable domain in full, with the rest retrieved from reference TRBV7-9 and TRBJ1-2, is DTGVSQNPRHKITKRGQNVTFRCDPISEHNRLYWYRQTLGQGPEFLTYFQNEAQLEKSRLLSDRFSAERPKGSFSTLEIQRTEQGDSAMYLCASSLLSASPLYGYTFGSGTRLTVV.

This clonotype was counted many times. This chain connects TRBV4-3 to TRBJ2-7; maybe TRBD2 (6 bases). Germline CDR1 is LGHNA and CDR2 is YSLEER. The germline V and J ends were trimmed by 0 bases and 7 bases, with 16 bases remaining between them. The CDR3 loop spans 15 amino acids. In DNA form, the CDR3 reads TGCGCCAGCAGCCAAGATGTCTACGCGGCGGGGGAGCAGTACTTC. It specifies CASSQDVYAAGEQYF.

CDR3 bases: TGTGCCAGCATCCAAGGATTCCCCCTGGAGTCTGGGGCCAACGTCCTGACTTTC. This translates into CASIQGFPLESGANVLTF. This sequence joins TRBV6-2 or TRBV6-3 and TRBJ2-6; no clear D gene. The germline V gene encodes CDR1 MNHEY and CDR2 SVGEGT. The CDR3 totals 18 residues. Trimming shortened V by 7 bases and J by 1 base, and 20 bases separated the two germline ends.

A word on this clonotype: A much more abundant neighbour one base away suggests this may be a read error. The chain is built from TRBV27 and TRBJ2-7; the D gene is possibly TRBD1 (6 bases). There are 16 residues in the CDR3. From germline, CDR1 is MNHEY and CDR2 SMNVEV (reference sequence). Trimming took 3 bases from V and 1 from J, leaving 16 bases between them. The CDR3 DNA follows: TGTGCCAGCAGTTTGATCGACAGGCTCGGTTCCTACGAGCAGTACTTC. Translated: CASSLIDRLGSYEQYF.

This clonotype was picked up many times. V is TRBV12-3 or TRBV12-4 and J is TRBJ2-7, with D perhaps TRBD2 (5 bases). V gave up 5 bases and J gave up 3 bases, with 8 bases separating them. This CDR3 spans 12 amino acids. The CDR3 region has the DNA TGTGCCAGCAGTCCCCGGGGCTACGAGCAGTACTTC. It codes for CASSPRGYEQYF.

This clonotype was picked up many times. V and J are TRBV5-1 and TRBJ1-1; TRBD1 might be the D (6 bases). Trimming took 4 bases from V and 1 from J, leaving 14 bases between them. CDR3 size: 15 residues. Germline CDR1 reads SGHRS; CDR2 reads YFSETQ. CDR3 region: CASSPGGAQNTEAFF. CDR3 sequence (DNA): TGCGCCAGCAGCCCGGGGGGGGCTCAGAACACTGAAGCTTTCTTT.

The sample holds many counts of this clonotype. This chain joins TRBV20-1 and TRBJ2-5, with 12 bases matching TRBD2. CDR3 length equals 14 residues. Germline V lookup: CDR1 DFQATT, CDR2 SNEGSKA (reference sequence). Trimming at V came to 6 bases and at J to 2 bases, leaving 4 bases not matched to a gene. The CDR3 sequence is CSAQTSGGQETQYF. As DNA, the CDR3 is TGCAGTGCCCAGACTAGCGGGGGACAAGAGACCCAGTACTTC.

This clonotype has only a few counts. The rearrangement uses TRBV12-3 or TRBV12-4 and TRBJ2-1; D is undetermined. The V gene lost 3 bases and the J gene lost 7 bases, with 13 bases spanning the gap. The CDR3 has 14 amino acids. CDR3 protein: CASSFFKGRNEQFF. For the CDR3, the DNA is TGTGCCAGCAGTTTCTTCAAGGGTAGGAATGAGCAGTTCTTC.

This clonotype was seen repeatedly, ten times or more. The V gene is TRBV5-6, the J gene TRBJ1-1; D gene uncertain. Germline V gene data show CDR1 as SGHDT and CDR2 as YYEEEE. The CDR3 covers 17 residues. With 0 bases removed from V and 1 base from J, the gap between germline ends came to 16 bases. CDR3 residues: CASSLVGSLRRNTEAFF. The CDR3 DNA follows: TGTGCCAGCAGCTTGGTTGGCTCGCTGAGGAGGAACACTGAAGCTTTCTTT.

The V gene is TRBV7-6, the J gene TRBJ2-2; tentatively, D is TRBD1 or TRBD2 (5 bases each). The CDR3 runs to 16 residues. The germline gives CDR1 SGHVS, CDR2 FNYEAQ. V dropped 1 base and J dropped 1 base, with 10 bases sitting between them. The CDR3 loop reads CASSLGGTVNTGELFF. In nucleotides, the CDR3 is TGTGCCAGCAGCTTAGGGGGGACGGTGAACACCGGGGAGCTGTTTTTT.

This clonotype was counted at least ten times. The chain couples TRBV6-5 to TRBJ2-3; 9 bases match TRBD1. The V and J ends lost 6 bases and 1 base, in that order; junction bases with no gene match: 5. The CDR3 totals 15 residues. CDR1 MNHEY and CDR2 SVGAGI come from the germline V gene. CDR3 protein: CASRKGTGRTDTQYF. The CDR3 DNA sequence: TGTGCCAGCAGGAAAGGGACAGGGCGCACAGATACGCAGTATTTT.

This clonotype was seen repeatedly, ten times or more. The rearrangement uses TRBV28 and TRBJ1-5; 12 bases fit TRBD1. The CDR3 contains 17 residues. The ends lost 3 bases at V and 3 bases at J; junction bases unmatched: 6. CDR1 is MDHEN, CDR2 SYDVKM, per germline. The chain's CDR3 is CASSFEGQGAFNQPQHF. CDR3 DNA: TGTGCCAGCAGTTTTGAGGGACAGGGGGCGTTCAATCAGCCCCAGCATTTT.

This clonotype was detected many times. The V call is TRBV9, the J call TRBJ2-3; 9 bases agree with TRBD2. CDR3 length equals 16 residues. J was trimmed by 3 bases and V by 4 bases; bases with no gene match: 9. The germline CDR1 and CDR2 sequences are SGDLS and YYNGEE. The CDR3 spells CASSTRGGAITDTQYF. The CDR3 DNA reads TGTGCCAGCAGCACTCGCGGGGGGGCAATAACAGATACGCAGTATTTT.

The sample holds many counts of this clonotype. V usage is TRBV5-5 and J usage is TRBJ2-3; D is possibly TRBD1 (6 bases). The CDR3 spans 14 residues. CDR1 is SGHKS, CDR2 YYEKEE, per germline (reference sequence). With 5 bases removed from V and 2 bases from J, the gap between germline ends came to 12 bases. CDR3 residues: CASSNRAHTDTQYF. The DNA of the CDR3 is TGTGCCAGCAGTAACAGGGCACACACAGATACGCAGTATTTT.

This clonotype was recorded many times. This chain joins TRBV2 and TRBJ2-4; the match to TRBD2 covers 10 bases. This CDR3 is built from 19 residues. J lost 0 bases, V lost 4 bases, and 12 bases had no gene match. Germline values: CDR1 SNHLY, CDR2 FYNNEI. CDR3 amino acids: CASSGNSAGGTLAKNIQYF. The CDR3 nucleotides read TGTGCCAGCAGTGGTAACTCAGCGGGGGGGACTCTAGCCAAAAACATTCAGTACTTC.

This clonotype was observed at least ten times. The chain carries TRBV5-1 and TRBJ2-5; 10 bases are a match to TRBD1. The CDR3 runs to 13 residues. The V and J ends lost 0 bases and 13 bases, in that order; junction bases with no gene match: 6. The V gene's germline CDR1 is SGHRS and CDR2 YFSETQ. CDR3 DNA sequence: TGCGCCAGCAGCTTGGAGAGGACAGGGGGACGGTACTTC. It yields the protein CASSLERTGGRYF.

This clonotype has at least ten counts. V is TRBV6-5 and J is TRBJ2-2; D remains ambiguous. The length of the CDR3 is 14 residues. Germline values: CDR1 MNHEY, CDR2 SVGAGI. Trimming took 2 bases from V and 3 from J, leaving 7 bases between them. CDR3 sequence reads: CASSYLVDTGELFF. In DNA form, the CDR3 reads TGTGCCAGCAGTTACCTGGTCGACACCGGGGAGCTGTTTTTT.

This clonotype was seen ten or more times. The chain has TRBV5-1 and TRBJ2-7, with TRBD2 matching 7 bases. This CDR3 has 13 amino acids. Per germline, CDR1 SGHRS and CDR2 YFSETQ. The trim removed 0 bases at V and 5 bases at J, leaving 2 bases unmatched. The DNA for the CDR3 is TGCGCCAGCAGCTTGGCCGGGGGGAACGAGCAGTACTTC. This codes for CASSLAGGNEQYF.

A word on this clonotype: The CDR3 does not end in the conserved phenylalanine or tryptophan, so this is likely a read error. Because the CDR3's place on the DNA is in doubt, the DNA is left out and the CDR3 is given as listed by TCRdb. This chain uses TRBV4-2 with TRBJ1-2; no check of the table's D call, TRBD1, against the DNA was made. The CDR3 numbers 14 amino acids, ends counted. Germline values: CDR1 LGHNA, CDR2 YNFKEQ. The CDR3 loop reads CASSQEEGVGLASI.

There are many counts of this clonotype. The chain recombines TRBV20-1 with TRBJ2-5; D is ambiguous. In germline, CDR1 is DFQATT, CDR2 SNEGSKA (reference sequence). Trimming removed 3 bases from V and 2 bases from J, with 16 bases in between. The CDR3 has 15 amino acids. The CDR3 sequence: CSASVHSILQETQYF. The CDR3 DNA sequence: TGCAGTGCTAGCGTGCACAGCATATTACAAGAGACCCAGTACTTC.

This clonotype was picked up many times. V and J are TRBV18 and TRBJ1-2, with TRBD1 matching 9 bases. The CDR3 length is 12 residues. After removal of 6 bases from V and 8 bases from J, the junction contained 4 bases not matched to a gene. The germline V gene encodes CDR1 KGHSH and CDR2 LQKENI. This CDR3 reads CASSGTGRGYTF. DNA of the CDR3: TGTGCCAGCTCTGGGACAGGGCGAGGCTACACCTTC. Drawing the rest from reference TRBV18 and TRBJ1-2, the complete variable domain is NAGVMQNPRHLVRRRGQEARLRCSPMKGHSHVYWYRQLPEEGLKFMVYLQKENIIDESGMPKERFSAEFPKEGPSILRIQQVVRGDSAAYFCASSGTGRGYTFGSGTRLTVV.

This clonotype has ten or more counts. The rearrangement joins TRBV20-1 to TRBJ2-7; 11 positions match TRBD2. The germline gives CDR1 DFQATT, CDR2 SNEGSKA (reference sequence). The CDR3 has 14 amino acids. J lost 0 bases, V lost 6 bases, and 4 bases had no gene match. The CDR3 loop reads CSAPTSGSSYEQYF. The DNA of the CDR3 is TGCAGTGCACCAACTAGCGGGAGCTCCTACGAGCAGTACTTC.

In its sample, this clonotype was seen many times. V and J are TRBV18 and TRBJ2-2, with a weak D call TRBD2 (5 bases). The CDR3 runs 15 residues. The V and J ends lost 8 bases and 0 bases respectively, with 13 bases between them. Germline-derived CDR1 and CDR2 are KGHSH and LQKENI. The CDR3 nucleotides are TGTGCCAGCCCCCCTTTCGGGGCGAACACCGGGGAGCTGTTTTTT. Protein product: CASPPFGANTGELFF.

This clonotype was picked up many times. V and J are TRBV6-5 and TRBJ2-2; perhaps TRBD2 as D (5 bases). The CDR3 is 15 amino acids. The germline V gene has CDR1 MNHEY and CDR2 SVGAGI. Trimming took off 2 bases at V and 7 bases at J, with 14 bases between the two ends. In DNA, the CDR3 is TGTGCCAGCAGTTACGTTGCCATAGGAGGCGGGGAGCTGTTTTTT. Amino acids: CASSYVAIGGGELFF.

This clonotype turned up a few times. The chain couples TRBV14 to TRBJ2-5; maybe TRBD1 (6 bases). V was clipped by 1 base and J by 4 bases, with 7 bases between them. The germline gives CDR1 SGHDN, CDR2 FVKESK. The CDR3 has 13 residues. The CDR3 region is CASSQARGETQYF. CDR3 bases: TGTGCCAGCAGCCAAGCCAGGGGAGAGACCCAGTACTTC.

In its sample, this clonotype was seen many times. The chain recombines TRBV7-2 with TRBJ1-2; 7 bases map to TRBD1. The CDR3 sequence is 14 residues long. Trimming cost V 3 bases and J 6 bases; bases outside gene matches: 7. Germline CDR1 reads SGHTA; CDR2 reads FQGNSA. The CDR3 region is CASSFGTVGHGYTF. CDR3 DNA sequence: TGTGCCAGCAGCTTCGGGACAGTGGGGCATGGCTACACCTTC.

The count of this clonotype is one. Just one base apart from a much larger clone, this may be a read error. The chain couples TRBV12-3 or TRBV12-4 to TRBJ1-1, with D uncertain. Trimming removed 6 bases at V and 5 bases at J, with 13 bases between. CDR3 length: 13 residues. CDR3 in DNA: TGTGCCAGCAGAGGTCCAAGTGGGACTGAAGCTTTCTTT. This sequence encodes CASRGPSGTEAFF.

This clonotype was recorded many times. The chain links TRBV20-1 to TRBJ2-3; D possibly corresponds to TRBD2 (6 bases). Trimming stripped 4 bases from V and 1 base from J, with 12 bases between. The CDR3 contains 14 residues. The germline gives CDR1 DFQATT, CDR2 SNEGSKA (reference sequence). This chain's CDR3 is CSAKPTSRTDTQYF. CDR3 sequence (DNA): TGCAGTGCTAAGCCGACTAGTCGCACAGATACGCAGTATTTT.